This TCR beta chain originates from a study of shared clonotypes between healthy human individuals. Original methodology: Filtering differed for immunoSEQ, which gave only junction sequences without quality scores. Profiled with immunoSEQ multiplex PCR; TCRdb holds only in-frame clones, not every one. Clonal size and the V and J genes are those of that table, whereas D and trimming came from the DNA. The table lists more than 2 million clones, about 94% of them singletons. Input material: naive CD4+ T cells sorted from blood. Noted subset: CD45RA+ positively selected. The sequence came from a man aged 18 to 29 in good health.

CDR3 residues: CASSLDRVGELFF. For the CDR3, the DNA is TGTGCCAGCAGCTTAGATCGGGTCGGGGAGCTGTTTTTT. The chain employs TRBV11-2 and TRBJ2-2; D gene uncertain. Looked up from germline, CDR1 is SGHAT and CDR2 is FQNNGV. CDR3 length: 13 amino acids. The V end was cut by 0 bases, the J end by 7 bases, with 6 bases between.